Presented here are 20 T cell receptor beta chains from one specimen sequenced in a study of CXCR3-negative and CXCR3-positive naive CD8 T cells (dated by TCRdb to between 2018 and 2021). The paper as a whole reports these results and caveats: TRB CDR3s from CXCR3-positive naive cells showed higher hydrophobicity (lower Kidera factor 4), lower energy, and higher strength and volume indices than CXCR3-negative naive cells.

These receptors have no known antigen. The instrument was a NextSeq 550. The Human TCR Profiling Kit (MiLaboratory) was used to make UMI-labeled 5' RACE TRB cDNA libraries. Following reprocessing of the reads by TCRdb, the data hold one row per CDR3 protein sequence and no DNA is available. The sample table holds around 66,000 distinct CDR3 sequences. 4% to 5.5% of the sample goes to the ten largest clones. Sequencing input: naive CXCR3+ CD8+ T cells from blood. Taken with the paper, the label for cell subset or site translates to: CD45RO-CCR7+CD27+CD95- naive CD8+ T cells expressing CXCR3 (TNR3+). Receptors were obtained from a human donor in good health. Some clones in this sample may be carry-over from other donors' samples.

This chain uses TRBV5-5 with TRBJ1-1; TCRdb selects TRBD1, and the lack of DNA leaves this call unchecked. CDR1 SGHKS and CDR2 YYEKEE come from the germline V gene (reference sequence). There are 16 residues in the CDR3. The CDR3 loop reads CASSSGQGISNTEAFF.

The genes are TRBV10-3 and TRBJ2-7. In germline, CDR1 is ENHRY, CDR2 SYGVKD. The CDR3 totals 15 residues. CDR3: CAINEEADNSYEQYF.

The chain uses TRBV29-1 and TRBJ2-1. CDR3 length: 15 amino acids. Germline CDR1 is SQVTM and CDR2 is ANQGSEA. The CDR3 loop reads CSVEVPIKDYNEQFF.

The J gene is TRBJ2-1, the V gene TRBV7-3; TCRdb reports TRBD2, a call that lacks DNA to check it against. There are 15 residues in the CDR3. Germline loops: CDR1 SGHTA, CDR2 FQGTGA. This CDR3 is CASSARSGAYNEQSF.

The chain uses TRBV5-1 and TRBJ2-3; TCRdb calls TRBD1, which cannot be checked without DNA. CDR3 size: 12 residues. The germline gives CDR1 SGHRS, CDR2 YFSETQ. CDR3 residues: CASSLQEDTQYF.

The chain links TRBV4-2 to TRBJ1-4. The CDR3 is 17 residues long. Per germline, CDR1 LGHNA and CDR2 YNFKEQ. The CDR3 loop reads CASSQGRLGGRDEKLFF.

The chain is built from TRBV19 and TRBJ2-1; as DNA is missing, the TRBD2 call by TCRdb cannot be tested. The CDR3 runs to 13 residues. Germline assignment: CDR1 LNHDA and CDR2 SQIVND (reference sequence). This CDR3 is CASSLWEEGEQFF.

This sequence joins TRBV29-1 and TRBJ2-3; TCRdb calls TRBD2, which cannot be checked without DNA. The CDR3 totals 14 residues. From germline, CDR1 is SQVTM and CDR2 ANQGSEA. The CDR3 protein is CSVELAGVEDTQYF.

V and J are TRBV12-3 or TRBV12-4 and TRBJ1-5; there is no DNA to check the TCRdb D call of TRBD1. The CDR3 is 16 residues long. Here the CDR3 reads CASSLRWTGSNQPQHF.

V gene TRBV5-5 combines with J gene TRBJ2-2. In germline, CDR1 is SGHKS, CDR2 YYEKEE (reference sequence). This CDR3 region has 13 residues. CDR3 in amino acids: CASMGANTGELFF.

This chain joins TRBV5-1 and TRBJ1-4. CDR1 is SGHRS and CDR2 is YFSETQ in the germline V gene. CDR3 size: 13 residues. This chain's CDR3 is CASSLGASRELFF.

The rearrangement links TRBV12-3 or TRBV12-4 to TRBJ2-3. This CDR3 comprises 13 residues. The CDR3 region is CASSSATTDTQYF.

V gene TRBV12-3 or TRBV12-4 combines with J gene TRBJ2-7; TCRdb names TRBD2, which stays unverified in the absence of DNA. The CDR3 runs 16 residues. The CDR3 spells CASSRTSGGLTYEQYF.

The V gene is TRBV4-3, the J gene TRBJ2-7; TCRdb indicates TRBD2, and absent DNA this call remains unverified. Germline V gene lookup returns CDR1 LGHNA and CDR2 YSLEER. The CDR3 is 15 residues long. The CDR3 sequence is CASSQDRAGADEQYF.

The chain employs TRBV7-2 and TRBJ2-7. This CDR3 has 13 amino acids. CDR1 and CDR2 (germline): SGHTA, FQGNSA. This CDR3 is CASSSADVYEQYF.

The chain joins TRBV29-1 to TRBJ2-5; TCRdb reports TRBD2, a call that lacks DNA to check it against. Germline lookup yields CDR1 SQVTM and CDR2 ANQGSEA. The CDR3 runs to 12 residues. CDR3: CSVRDWRETQYF.

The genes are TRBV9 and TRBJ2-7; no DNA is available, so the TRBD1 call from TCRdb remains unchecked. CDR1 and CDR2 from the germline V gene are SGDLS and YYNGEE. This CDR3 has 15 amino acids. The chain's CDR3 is CASSVGQGSVYEQYF.

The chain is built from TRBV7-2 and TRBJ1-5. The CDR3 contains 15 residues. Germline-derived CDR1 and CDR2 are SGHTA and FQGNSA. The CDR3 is CASSLFSEPYQPQHF. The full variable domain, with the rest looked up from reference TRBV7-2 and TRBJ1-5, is GAGVSQSPSNKVTEKGKDVELRCDPISGHTALYWYRQSLGQGLEFLIYFQGNSAPDKSGLPSDRFSAERTGGSVSTLTIQRTQQEDSAVYLCASSLFSEPYQPQHFGDGTRLSIL.

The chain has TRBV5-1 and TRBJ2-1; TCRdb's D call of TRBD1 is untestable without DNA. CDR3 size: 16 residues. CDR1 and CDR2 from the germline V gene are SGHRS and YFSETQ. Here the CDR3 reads CASSSEGGGSYNEQFF.

The CDR3 loop is CASRTGTSGFYEQYF. This rearrangement joins TRBV12-3 or TRBV12-4 to TRBJ2-7; TCRdb's D gene call, TRBD2, goes unchecked for lack of DNA. The CDR3 is made up of 15 amino acids.